The entry below gives a single TCR beta chain sequence along with its context. Generated by immunoSEQ multiplex PCR, the TCRdb table keeps only in-frame clones and is missing some. The sample consists of a few hundred thousand clones, around nine tenths of them appearing once. This entry comes from a study of control samples from healthy donors and cancer patients. V gave up 6 bases and J gave up 4 bases, with 15 bases separating them. The CDR3 length is 15 residues. Germline loops: CDR1 MNHEY, CDR2 SVGAGI. The chain recombines TRBV6-5 with TRBJ1-4; D might be TRBD1 (5 bases). The sample consisted of PBMCs. The origin of this receptor is a man between 40 and 49 years old with head and neck cancer. CDR3 in DNA: TGTGCCAGCAGGGGACTCCGACCTATTAATGAAAAACTGTTTTTT. Its translation is CASRGLRPINEKLFF.